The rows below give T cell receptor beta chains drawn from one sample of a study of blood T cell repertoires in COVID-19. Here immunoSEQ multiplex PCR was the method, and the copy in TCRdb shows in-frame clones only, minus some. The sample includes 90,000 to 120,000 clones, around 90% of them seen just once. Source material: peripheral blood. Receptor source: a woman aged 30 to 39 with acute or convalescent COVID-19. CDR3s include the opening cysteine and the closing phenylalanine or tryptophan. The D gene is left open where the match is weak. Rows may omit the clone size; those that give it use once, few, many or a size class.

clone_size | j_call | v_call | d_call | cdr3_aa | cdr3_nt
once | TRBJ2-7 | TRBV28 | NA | CASAYLRDYEQYF | TGTGCCAGCGCTTACTTGCGGGACTACGAGCAGTACTTC
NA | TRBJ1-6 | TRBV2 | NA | CASRDRGFAPLHF | TGTGCCAGCAGGGACCGGGGATTCGCACCCCTCCACTTT
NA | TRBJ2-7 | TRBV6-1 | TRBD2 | CASSDLAGENEQYF | TGTGCCAGCAGTGACCTAGCGGGAGAGAACGAGCAGTACTTC
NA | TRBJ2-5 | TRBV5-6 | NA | CASSLDGEETQYF | TGTGCCAGCAGCTTGGACGGTGAAGAGACCCAGTACTTC
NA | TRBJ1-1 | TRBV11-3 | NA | CASSSPRQHEAFF | TGTGCCAGCAGTTCTCCCCGACAGCATGAAGCTTTCTTT
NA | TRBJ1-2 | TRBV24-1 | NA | CATSGGETNYGYTF | TGTGCCACCAGTGGGGGGGAGACTAACTATGGCTACACCTTC
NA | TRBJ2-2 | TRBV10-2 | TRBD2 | CASGGLAPTGELFF | TGCGCCAGCGGGGGACTAGCGCCCACCGGGGAGCTGTTTTTT
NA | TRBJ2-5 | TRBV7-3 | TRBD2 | CASSLGSFSGEQETQYF | TGTGCCAGCAGCTTAGGTTCTTTTAGCGGGGAACAAGAGACCCAGTACTTC
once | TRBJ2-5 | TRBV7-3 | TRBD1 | CASSSWTGTTQYF | TGTGCCAGCAGCTCGTGGACAGGAACGACCCAGTACTTC
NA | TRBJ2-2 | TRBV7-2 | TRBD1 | CASSPRQGAGELFF | TGTGCCAGCAGCCCCCGACAGGGGGCCGGGGAGCTGTTTTTT
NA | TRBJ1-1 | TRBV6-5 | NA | CASTPFTEAFF | TGTGCCAGCACCCCTTTCACTGAAGCTTTCTTT
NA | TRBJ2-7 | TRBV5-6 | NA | CASSLIWGDEQYF | TGTGCCAGCAGCTTGATCTGGGGGGACGAGCAGTACTTC